This T cell receptor (beta chain) came from a study of cytomegalovirus exposure and HLA in healthy donors. Looking at the study overall: From about 180 million T cells, an earlier analysis saw roughly 100 million unique TCR beta sequences. General study results and limits: In a later analysis, TCR beta V- and J-gene trimming showed a link to a missense DCLRE1C variant.

The CDR3 is made up of 16 amino acids. With V trimmed by 4 bases and J by 4 bases, 10 bases remained unmatched. Germline V gene data show CDR1 as SGHRS and CDR2 as YFSETQ. The study ran its PCR with 60 Vbeta and 13 Jbeta primers. Generated by immunoSEQ multiplex PCR, the TCRdb table keeps only in-frame clones and is missing some. The sample totals 55,000 to 85,000 clones. In regard to this clone: Its target is not known.

This sequence joins TRBV5-1 and TRBJ2-5; TRBD2 matches at 10 bases. The source material was PBMCs. The origin of this receptor is a woman aged 30 to 39 in good health and CMV-seronegative. CDR3 coding DNA: TGCGCCAGCAGCCAGCGAGCGGGAGGGGTTGGAGAGACCCAGTACTTC. Protein: CASSQRAGGVGETQYF.